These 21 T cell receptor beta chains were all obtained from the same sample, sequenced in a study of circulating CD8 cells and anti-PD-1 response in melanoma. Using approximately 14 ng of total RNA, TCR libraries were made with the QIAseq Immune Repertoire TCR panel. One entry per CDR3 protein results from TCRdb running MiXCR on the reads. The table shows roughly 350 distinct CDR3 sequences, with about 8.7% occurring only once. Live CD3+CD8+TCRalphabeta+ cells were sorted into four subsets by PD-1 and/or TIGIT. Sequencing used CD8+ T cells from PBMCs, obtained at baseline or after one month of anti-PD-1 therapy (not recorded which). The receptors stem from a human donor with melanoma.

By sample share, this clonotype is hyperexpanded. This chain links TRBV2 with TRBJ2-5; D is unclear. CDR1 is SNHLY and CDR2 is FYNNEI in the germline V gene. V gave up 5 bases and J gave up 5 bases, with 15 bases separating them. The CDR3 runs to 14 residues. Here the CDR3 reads CASSSRVPMETQYF. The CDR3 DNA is TGTGCCAGCAGTTCCCGTGTGCCAATGGAGACCCAGTACTTC.

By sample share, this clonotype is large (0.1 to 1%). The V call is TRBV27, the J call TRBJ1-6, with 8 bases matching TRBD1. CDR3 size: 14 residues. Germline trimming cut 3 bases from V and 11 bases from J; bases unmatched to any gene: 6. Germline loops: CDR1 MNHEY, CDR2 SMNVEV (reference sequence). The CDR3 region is CASSFGTGGTPLHF. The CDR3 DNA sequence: TGTGCCAGCAGTTTTGGCACAGGGGGTACACCCCTCCACTTT.

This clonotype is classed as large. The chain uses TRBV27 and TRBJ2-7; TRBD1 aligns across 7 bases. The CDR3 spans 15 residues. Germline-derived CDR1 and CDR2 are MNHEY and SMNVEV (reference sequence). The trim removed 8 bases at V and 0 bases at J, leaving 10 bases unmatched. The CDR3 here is CASRSGTVSSYEQYF. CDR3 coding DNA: TGTGCCAGCCGCTCCGGGACAGTTAGCTCCTACGAGCAGTACTTC.

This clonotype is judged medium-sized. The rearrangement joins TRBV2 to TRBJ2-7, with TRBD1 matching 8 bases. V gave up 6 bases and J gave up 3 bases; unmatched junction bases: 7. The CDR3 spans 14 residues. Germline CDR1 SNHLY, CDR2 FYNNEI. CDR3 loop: CASSARGRNYEQYF. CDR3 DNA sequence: TGTGCCAGCAGCGCCAGGGGGCGCAACTACGAGCAGTACTTC.

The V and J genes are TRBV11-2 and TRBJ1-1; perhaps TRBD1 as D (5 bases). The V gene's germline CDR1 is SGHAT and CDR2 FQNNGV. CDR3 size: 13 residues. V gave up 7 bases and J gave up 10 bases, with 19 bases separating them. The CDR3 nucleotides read TGTGCCAGCAACCTTCCCGGGACGATTGTAGCTTTCTTT. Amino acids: CASNLPGTIVAFF.

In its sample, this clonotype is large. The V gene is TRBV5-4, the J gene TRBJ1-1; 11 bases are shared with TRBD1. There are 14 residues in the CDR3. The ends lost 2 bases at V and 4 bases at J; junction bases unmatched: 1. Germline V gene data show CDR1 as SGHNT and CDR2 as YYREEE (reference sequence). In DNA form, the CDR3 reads TGTGCCAGCAGCTTTGGGACAGGGGGCACTGAAGCTTTCTTT. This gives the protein CASSFGTGGTEAFF.

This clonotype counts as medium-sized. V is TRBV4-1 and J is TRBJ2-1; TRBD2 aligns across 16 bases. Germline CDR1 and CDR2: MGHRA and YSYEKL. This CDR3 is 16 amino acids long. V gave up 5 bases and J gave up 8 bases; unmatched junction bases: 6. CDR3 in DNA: TGCGCCAGCAGCTCCCGCGGGACTAGCGGGGGGGATGAGCAGTTCTTC. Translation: CASSSRGTSGGDEQFF.

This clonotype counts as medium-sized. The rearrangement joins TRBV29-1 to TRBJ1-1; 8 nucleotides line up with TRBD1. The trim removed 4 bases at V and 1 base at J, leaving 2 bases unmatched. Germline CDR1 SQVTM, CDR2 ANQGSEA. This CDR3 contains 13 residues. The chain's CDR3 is CSVAGGKNTEAFF. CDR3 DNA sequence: TGCAGCGTTGCAGGGGGCAAGAACACTGAAGCTTTCTTT.

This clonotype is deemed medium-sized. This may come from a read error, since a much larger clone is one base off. The DNA for the CDR3 is TGTGCCAGCAGTCTCCCCGGGACAGGGGACGAGCAGTACTTC. It specifies CASSLPGTGDEQYF. The gene calls are TRBV28 and TRBJ2-7; 10 bases align to TRBD1. The germline V gene encodes CDR1 MDHEN and CDR2 SYDVKM. This CDR3 is built from 14 residues. After removal of 5 bases from V and 5 bases from J, the junction contained 6 bases not matched to a gene.

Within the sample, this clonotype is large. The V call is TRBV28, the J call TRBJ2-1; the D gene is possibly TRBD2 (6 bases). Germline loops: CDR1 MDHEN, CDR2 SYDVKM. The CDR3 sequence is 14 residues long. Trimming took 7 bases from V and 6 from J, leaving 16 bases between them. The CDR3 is CASTGTYFINEQFF. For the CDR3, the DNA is TGTGCCAGCACCGGGACTTACTTCATCAATGAGCAGTTCTTC.

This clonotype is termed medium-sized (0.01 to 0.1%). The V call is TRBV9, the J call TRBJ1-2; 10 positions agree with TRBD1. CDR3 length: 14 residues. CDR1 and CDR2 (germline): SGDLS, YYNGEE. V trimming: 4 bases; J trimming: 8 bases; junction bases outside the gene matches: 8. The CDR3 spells CASSTSTGGEGYTF. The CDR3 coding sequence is TGTGCCAGCAGCACCTCGACAGGGGGCGAAGGCTACACCTTC.

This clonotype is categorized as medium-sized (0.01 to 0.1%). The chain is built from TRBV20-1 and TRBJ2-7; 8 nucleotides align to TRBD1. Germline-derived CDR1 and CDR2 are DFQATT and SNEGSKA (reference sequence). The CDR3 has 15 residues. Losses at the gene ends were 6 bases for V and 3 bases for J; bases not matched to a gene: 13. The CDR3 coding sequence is TGCAGTGCCACGATGGATAATACAGGGGGCTACGAGCAGTACTTC. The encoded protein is CSATMDNTGGYEQYF.

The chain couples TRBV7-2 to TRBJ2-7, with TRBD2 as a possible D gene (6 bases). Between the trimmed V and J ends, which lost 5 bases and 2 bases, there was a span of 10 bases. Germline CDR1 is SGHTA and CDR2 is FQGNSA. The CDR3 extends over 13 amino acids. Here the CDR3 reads CASSGGSTYEQYF. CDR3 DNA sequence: TGTGCCAGCAGCGGGGGGAGCACCTACGAGCAGTACTTC.

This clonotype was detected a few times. The CDR3: CAWSVGEVPLMNEQFF. Written as DNA, the CDR3 is TGTGCCTGGAGTGTGGGCGAGGTCCCCCTGATGAATGAGCAGTTCTTC. The chain has TRBV30 and TRBJ2-1, with D hard to call. The CDR3 has 16 amino acids. CDR1 and CDR2 from the germline V gene are GTSNPN and SVGIG (reference sequence). V lost 0 bases and J lost 7, with 19 bases in between. The whole variable domain, filled in from reference TRBV30 and TRBJ2-1, reads SQTIHQWPATLVQPVGSPLSLECTVEGTSNPNLYWYRQAAGRGLQLLFYSVGIGQISSEVPQNLSASRPQDRQFILSSKKLLLSDSGFYLCAWSVGEVPLMNEQFFGPGTRLTVL.

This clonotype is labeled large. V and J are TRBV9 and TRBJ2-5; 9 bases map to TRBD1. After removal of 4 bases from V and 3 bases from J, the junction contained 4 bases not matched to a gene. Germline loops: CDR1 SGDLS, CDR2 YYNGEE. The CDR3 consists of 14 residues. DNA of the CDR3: TGTGCCAGCAGCCCCCGGGACAGGGAAGAGACCCAGTACTTC. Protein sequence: CASSPRDREETQYF.

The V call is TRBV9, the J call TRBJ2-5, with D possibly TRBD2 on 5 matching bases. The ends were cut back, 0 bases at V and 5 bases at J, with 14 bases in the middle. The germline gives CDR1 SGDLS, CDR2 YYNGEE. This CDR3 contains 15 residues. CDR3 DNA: TGTGCCAGCAGCGTAGAAGGAGGACCGCGGGAGACCCAGTACTTC. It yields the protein CASSVEGGPRETQYF.

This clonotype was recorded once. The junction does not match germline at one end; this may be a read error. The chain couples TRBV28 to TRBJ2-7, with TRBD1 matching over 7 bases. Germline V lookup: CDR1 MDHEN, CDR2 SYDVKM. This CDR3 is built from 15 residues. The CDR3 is CASSAPPTGFNEQYF. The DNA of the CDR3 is TGTGCCAGCAGTGCCCCACCGACAGGGTTCAACGAGCAGTATTTC.

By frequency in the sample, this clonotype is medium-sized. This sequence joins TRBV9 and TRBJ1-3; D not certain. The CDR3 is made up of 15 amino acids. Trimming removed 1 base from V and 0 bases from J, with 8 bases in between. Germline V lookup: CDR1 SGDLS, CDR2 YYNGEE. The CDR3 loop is CASSVTGSSGNTIYF. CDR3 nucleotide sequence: TGTGCCAGCAGCGTAACCGGGAGCTCTGGAAACACCATATATTTT. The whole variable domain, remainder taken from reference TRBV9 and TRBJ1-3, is DSGVTQTPKHLITATGQRVTLRCSPRSGDLSVYWYQQSLDQGLQFLIQYYNGEERAKGNILERFSAQQFPDLHSELNLSSLELGDSALYFCASSVTGSSGNTIYFGEGSWLTVV.

This chain's CDR3 is CASSEAGNTEAFF. CDR3 DNA sequence: TGTGCCAGCAGTGAGGCAGGGAACACTGAAGCTTTCTTT. This chain uses TRBV6-4 with TRBJ1-1; D is uncertain. The CDR3 consists of 13 residues. The germline gives CDR1 MRHNA, CDR2 SNTAGT. The V and J ends lost 3 bases and 1 base respectively, with 6 bases between them.

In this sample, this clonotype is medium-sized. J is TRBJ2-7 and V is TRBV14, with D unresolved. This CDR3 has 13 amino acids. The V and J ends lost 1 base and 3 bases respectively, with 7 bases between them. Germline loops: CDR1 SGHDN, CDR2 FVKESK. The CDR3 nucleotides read TGTGCCAGCAGCCAAGGCTGGTTCTACGAGCAGTACTTC. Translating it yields CASSQGWFYEQYF.

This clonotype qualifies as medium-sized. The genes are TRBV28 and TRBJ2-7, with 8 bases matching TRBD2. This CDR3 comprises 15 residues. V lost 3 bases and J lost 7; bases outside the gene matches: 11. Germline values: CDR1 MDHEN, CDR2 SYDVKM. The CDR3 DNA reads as TGTGCCAGCAGTTTTCGGCGGGGGGCCCTTGGGGAGCAGTACTTC. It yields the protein CASSFRRGALGEQYF.